This TCR beta chain comes out of a study of tumor-infiltrating lymphocytes in localized non-small cell lung cancer. About the research overall: Some samples were collected after neoadjuvant chemotherapy; smokers, never-smokers and several histologies were included. Resected tumor was paired with non-adjacent uninvolved lung from the same patient. Study observations and caveats: Different pieces of the same tissue were used for each assay. Only some patients had TCR sequencing, depending on available tissue.

This CDR3 comprises 13 residues. The germline V gene encodes CDR1 WNHNN and CDR2 SYGVQD (reference sequence). The V gene lost 4 bases and the J gene lost 8 bases, with 9 bases spanning the gap. This clone was detected once. Its cognate antigen is unknown. Clones were read by immunoSEQ multiplex PCR, and TCRdb kept only the in-frame ones, dropping some. The sample lists about 18,000 clones, approximately 80% seen once, with approximately 5.4% in the top ten. This TCR was sampled from a human donor with non-small cell lung cancer. The chain is built from TRBV10-1 and TRBJ1-6; no reliable D call. Sequences were obtained from lung tumor tissue. CDR3 nucleotides: TGCGCCAGCAGTGCATTGGGAGATTCACCCCTCCACTTT. The encoded protein is CASSALGDSPLHF.